One and the same sample provided the 8 T cell receptor beta chains below, sequenced in a study of early T cells in non-severe SARS-CoV-2 infection. Each CDR3 protein is one row after TCRdb ran MiXCR on the 5' RACE reads. Among about 56,000 distinct CDR3 sequences listed, around 16% were seen once. The sample in question was whole blood, obtained at baseline. Receptor source: an adult who was a healthcare worker with PCR-confirmed SARS-CoV-2 infection or an uninfected control (not recorded which).

About this clonotype itself: A much larger clone sits a single nucleotide away, making a read error possible. The rearrangement uses TRBV5-5 and TRBJ2-1; 10 bases match TRBD1. CDR3 length equals 14 residues. Germline CDR1 is SGHKS and CDR2 is YYEKEE (reference sequence). Here the CDR3 reads CVSSPGQGVYEQFF. The DNA for the CDR3 is TGTGTCAGCAGCCCCGGACAGGGGGTATATGAGCAGTTCTTC. The complete variable domain, with remaining parts taken from reference TRBV5-5 and TRBJ2-1, reads DAGVTQSPTHLIKTRGQQVTLRCSPISGHKSVSWYQQVLGQGPQFIFQYYEKEERGRGNFPDRFSARQFPNYSSELNVNALLLGDSALYLCVSSPGQGVYEQFFGPGTRLTVL.

This clonotype was observed many times. The rearrangement links TRBV18 to TRBJ1-2, with a tentative D call TRBD1 (6 bases). The germline V and J ends were trimmed by 3 bases and 7 bases, with 15 bases remaining between them. The length of the CDR3 is 14 residues. CDR1 is KGHSH, CDR2 LQKENI, per germline. The CDR3 spells CASSPRQEGSGYTF. CDR3 DNA sequence: TGTGCCAGCTCACCGAGACAGGAGGGCTCTGGCTACACCTTC.

This clonotype was seen many times. V and J are TRBV7-9 and TRBJ2-5; D is ambiguous. CDR1 is SEHNR, CDR2 FQNEAQ, per germline (reference sequence). V lost 3 bases to trimming and J lost 2 bases, with 10 bases between them. This CDR3 has 14 amino acids. This chain's CDR3 is CASSFPFAQETQYF. CDR3 sequence (DNA): TGTGCCAGCAGCTTCCCCTTCGCACAAGAGACCCAGTACTTC.

There are a few counts of this clonotype. The J gene is TRBJ2-7, the V gene TRBV4-1, with D possibly being TRBD1 (6 bases). Between the trimmed V and J ends, which lost 3 bases and 2 bases, there was a span of 14 bases. The CDR3 runs to 15 residues. The germline CDR1 and CDR2 sequences are MGHRA and YSYEKL. CDR3 in DNA: TGCGCCAGCAGCCACAAACAGGGTGGGGCCTACGAGCAGTACTTC. Protein sequence: CASSHKQGGAYEQYF.

This clonotype is medium-sized by share. J is TRBJ1-5 and V is TRBV28; TRBD1 agrees at 8 bases. The CDR3 is 15 residues long. Germline loops: CDR1 MDHEN, CDR2 SYDVKM. V was clipped by 7 bases and J by 2 bases; unmatched bases: 7. CDR3 sequence (DNA): TGTGCCAGCACCTCGTTGACAGGGGGCAATCAGCCCCAGCATTTT. As protein: CASTSLTGGNQPQHF.

The CDR3 here is CASKYTDTQYF. The CDR3 region has the DNA TGTGCCAGCAAATATACAGATACGCAGTATTTT. The chain is built from TRBV2 and TRBJ2-3; D not resolved. V was clipped by 7 bases and J by 3 bases, with 5 bases between them. CDR1 and CDR2 from the germline V gene are SNHLY and FYNNEI. This CDR3 spans 11 amino acids. Combining the CDR3 with reference TRBV2 and TRBJ2-3 gives the whole variable domain EPEVTQTPSHQVTQMGQEVILRCVPISNHLYFYWYRQILGQKVEFLVSFYNNEISEKSEIFDDQFSVERPDGSNFTLKIRSTKLEDSAMYFCASKYTDTQYFGPGTRLTVL.

In its sample, this clonotype is medium-sized. The chain's CDR3 is CASSLGLQSGANVLTF. The CDR3 bases are TGTGCCAGCAGCTTGGGTTTACAGTCTGGGGCCAACGTCCTGACTTTC. This chain connects TRBV5-6 to TRBJ2-6; D not certain. V lost 0 bases and J lost 1, with 8 bases in between. The CDR3 totals 16 residues. The germline gives CDR1 SGHDT, CDR2 YYEEEE.

In this sample, this clonotype turned up many times. The rearrangement links TRBV5-4 to TRBJ2-3; D is ambiguous. V shed 5 bases and J shed 0 bases, with 7 bases lying between them. Germline lookup yields CDR1 SGHNT and CDR2 YYREEE (reference sequence). This CDR3 has 13 amino acids. The CDR3 is CASSLDSTDTQYF. The CDR3 coding sequence is TGTGCCAGCAGTCTCGACAGCACAGATACGCAGTATTTT.